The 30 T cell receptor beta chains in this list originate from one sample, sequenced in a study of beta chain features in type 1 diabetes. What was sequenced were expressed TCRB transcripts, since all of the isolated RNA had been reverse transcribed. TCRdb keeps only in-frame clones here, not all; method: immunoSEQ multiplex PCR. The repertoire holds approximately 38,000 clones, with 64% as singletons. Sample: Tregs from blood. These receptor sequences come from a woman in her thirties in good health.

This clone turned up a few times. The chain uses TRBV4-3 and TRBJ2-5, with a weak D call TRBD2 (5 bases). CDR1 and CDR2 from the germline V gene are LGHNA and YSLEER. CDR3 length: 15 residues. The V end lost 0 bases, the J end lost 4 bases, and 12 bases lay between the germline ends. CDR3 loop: CASSQDPGYAETQYF. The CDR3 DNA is TGCGCCAGCAGCCAAGACCCGGGGTACGCAGAGACCCAGTACTTC.

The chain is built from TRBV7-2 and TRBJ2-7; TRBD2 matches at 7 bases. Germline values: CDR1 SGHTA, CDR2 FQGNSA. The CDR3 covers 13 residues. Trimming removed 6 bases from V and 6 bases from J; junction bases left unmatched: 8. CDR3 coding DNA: TGTGCCAGCAGGTCGGACGGGAGGAGCGAGCAGTACTTC. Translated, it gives CASRSDGRSEQYF. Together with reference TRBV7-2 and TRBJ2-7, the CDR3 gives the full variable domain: GAGVSQSPSNKVTEKGKDVELRCDPISGHTALYWYRQSLGQGLEFLIYFQGNSAPDKSGLPSDRFSAERTGGSVSTLTIQRTQQEDSAVYLCASRSDGRSEQYFGPGTRLTVT.

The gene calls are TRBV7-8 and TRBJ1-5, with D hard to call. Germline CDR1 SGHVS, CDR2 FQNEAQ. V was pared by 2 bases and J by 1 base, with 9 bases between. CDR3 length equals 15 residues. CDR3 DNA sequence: TGTGCCAGCAGCTTATGGCTCACGAGCAATCAGCCCCAGCATTTT. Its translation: CASSLWLTSNQPQHF.

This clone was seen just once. CDR3 in DNA: TGTGCCAGCAGCTTAGGGGGACTAGCGGGAGAGTGGTATACGCAGTATTTT. Its translation is CASSLGGLAGEWYTQYF. The chain joins TRBV7-9 to TRBJ2-3; TRBD2 matches 14 bases. The CDR3 extends over 17 amino acids. The ends lost 1 base at V and 7 bases at J; junction bases unmatched: 7. The germline CDR1 and CDR2 sequences are SEHNR and FQNEAQ (reference sequence).

The CDR3 DNA is TGCAGCGTTGCTATTAGTCAAGCGTCAGAGCAGTACTTC. The encoded protein is CSVAISQASEQYF. The chain has TRBV29-1 and TRBJ2-7, with D uncertain. CDR3 length: 13 amino acids. The V end lost 4 bases, the J end lost 7 bases, and 17 bases lay between the germline ends. Germline CDR1 is SQVTM and CDR2 is ANQGSEA.

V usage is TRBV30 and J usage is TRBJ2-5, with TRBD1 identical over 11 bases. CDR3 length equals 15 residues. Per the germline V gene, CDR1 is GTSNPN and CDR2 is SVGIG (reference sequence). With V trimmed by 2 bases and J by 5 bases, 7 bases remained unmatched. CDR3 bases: TGTGCCTGGAGTTCCGGACAGGGGGCAGGGGAGACCCAGTACTTC. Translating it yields CAWSSGQGAGETQYF.

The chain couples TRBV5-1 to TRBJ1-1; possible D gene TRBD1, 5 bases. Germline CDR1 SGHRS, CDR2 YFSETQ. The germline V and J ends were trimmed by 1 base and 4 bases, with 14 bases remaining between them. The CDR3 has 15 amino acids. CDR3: CASSLWRGVSTEAFF. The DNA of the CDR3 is TGCGCCAGCAGCTTGTGGCGGGGGGTGAGCACTGAAGCTTTCTTT.

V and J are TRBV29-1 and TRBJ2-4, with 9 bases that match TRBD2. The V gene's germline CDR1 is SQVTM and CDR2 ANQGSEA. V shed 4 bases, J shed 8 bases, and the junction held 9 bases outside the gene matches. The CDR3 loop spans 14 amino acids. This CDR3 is CSVGGSGSFDIQYF. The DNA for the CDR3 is TGCAGCGTTGGGGGTAGCGGGAGTTTCGACATTCAGTACTTC.

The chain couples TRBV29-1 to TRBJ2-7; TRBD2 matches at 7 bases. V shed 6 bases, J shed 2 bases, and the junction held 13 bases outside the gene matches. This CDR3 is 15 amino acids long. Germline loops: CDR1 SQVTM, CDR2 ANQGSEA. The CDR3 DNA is TGCAGCGTCACCCCCCATAGCGGGCCCACCTACGAGCAGTACTTC. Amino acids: CSVTPHSGPTYEQYF.

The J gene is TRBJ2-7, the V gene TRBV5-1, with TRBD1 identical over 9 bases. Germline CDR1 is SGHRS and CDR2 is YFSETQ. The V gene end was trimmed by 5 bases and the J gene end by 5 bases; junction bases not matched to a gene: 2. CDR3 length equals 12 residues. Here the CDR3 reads CASRDRGHEQYF. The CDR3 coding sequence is TGCGCCAGCAGGGACAGGGGCCACGAGCAGTACTTC.

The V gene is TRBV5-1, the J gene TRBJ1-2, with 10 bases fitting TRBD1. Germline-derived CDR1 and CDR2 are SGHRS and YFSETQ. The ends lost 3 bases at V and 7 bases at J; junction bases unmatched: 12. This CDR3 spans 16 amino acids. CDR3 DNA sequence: TGCGCCAGCAGCTCGAACCGGGACAGGGGTACTTCTGGCTACACCTTC. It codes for CASSSNRDRGTSGYTF. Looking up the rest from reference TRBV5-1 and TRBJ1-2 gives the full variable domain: KAGVTQTPRYLIKTRGQQVTLSCSPISGHRSVSWYQQTPGQGLQFLFEYFSETQRNKGNFPGRFSGRQFSNSRSEMNVSTLELGDSALYLCASSSNRDRGTSGYTFGSGTRLTVV.

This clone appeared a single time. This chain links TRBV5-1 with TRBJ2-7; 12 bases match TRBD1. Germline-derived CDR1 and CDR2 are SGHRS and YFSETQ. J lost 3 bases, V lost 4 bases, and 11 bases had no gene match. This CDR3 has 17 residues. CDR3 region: CASSIRDRGLISYEQYF. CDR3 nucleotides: TGCGCCAGCAGCATCCGGGACAGGGGGCTAATAAGCTACGAGCAGTACTTC. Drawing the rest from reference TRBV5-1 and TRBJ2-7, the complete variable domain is KAGVTQTPRYLIKTRGQQVTLSCSPISGHRSVSWYQQTPGQGLQFLFEYFSETQRNKGNFPGRFSGRQFSNSRSEMNVSTLELGDSALYLCASSIRDRGLISYEQYFGPGTRLTVT.

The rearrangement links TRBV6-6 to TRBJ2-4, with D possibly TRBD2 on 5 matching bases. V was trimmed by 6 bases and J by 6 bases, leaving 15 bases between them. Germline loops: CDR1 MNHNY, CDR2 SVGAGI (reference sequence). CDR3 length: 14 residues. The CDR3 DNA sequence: TGTGCCAGCAGGGACTCCACCAGCAGAAACATTCAGTACTTC. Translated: CASRDSTSRNIQYF.

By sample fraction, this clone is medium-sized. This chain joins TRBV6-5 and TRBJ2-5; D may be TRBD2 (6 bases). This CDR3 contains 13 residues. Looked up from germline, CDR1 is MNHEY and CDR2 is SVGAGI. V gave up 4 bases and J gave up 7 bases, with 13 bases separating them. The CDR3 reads CASSWGGTGTQYF. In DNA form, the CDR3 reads TGTGCCAGCAGTTGGGGCGGGACCGGGACCCAGTACTTC.

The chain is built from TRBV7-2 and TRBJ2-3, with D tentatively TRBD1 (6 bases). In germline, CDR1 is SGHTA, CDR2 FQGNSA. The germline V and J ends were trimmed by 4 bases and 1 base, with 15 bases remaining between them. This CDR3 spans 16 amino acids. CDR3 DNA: TGTGCCAGCAGCTACGTGTGGACAGCCCGCACAGATACGCAGTATTTT. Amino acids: CASSYVWTARTDTQYF. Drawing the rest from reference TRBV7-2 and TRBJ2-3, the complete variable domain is GAGVSQSPSNKVTEKGKDVELRCDPISGHTALYWYRQSLGQGLEFLIYFQGNSAPDKSGLPSDRFSAERTGGSVSTLTIQRTQQEDSAVYLCASSYVWTARTDTQYFGPGTRLTVL.

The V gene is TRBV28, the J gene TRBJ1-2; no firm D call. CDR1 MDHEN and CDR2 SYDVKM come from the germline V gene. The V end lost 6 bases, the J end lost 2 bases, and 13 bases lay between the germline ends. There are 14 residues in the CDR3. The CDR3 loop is CASRYTGGNYGYTF. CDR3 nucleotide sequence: TGTGCCAGCAGATATACCGGAGGGAACTATGGCTACACCTTC.

CDR3 DNA: TGTGCCAGCAGCTTAACGGGTGTAGGAGACTCCTATAATTCACCCCTCCACTTT. This gives the protein CASSLTGVGDSYNSPLHF. The chain uses TRBV7-3 and TRBJ1-6, with D uncertain. Germline CDR1 and CDR2: SGHTA and FQGTGA. The V end was cut by 0 bases, the J end by 0 bases, with 12 bases between. This CDR3 contains 18 residues. The full variable domain, in which reference TRBV7-3 and TRBJ1-6 provide the parts outside the CDR3, is GAGVSQTPSNKVTEKGKYVELRCDPISGHTALYWYRQSLGQGPEFLIYFQGTGAADDSGLPNDRFFAVRPEGSVSTLKIQRTERGDSAVYLCASSLTGVGDSYNSPLHFGNGTRLTVT.

CDR3 nucleotide sequence: TGTGCCAGCAGTGGCCGGGGAGACTGGTACGAGCAGTACTTC. Its translation: CASSGRGDWYEQYF. This chain links TRBV6-1 with TRBJ2-5; a weak D match, TRBD2 (5 bases). With the DNA end fitting TRBJ2-7 better, the J assignment may be wrong. The V gene's germline CDR1 is MNHNS and CDR2 SASEGT. This CDR3 region has 14 residues.

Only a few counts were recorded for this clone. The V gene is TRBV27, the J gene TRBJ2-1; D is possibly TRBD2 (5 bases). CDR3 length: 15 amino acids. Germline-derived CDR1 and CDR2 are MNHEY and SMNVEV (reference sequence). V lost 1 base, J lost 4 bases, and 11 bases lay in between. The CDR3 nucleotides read TGTGCCAGCAGTTTATTTGGGCGGGTGTACAATGAGCAGTTCTTC. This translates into CASSLFGRVYNEQFF.

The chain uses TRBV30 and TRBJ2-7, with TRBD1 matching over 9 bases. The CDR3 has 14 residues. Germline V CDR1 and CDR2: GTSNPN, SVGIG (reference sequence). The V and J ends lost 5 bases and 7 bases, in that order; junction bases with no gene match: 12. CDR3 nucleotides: TGTGCCTGGGCCCCCGGGACAGGGTATACGGAGCAGTACTTC. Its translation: CAWAPGTGYTEQYF.

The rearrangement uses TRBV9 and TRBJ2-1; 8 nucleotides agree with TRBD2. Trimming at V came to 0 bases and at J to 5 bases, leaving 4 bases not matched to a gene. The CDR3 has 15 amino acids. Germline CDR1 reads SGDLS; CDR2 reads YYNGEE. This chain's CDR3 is CASSVGLAGHNEQFF. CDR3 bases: TGTGCCAGCAGCGTAGGTCTAGCGGGCCACAATGAGCAGTTCTTC. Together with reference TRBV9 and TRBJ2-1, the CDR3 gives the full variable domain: DSGVTQTPKHLITATGQRVTLRCSPRSGDLSVYWYQQSLDQGLQFLIQYYNGEERAKGNILERFSAQQFPDLHSELNLSSLELGDSALYFCASSVGLAGHNEQFFGPGTRLTVL.

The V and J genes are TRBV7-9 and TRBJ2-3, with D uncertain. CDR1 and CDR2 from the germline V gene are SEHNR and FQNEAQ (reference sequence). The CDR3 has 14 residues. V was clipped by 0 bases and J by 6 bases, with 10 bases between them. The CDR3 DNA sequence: TGTGCCAGCAGCTTAGCAGGATACGGGGATACGCAGTATTTT. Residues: CASSLAGYGDTQYF.

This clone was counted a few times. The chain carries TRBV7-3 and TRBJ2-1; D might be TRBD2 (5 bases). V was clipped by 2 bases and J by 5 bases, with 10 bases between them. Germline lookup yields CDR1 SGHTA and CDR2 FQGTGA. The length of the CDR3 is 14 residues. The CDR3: CASSLSGLNNEQFF. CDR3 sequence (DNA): TGTGCCAGCAGCTTATCTGGACTGAACAATGAGCAGTTCTTC.

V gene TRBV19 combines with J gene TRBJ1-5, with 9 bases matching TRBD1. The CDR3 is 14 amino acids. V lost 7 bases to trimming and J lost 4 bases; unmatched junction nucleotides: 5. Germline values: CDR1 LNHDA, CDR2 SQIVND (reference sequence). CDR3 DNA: TGTGCCAGTACTGAGGACAGGGGAAATCAGCCCCAGCATTTT. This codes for CASTEDRGNQPQHF.

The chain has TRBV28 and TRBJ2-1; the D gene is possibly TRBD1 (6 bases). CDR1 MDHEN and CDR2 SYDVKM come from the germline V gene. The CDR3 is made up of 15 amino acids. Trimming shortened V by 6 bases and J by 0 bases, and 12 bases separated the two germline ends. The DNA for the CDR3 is TGTGCCAGCAGCCCCGACAGGATCTCCTACAATGAGCAGTTCTTC. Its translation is CASSPDRISYNEQFF.

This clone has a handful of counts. The DNA of the CDR3 is TGCGCCAGCAGTCAATCTTTGGGAGGTGAAGCTTTCTTT. Residues: CASSQSLGGEAFF. The chain combines TRBV23-1 with TRBJ1-1; no definite D call. TRBV23-1 falls under the ORF class, with uncertain function. This CDR3 region has 13 residues. Trimming shortened V by 0 bases and J by 7 bases, and 9 bases separated the two germline ends.

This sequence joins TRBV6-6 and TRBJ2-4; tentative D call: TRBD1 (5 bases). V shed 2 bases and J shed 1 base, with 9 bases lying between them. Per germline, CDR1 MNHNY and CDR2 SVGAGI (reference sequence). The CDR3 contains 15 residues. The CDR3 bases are TGTGCCAGCAGTTACGGGGCGGTGGCCAAAAACATTCAGTACTTC. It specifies CASSYGAVAKNIQYF.

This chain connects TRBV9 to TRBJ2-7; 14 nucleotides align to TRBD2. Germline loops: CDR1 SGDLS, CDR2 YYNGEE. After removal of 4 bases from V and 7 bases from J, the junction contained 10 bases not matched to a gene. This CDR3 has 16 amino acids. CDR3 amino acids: CASSLNPGLAGDEQYF. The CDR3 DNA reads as TGTGCCAGCAGCCTCAATCCGGGACTAGCGGGAGATGAGCAGTACTTC.

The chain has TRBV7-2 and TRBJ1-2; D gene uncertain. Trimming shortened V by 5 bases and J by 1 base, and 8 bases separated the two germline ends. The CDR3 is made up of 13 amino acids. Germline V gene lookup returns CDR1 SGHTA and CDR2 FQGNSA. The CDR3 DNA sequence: TGTGCCAGCAGCCCCTTTTATAACTATGGCTACACCTTC. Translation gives CASSPFYNYGYTF.

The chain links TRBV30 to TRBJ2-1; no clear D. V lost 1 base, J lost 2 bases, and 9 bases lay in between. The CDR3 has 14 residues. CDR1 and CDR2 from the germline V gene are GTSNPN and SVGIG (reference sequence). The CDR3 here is CAWSAGPAYNEQFF. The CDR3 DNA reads TGTGCCTGGAGTGCAGGTCCAGCCTACAATGAGCAGTTCTTC.